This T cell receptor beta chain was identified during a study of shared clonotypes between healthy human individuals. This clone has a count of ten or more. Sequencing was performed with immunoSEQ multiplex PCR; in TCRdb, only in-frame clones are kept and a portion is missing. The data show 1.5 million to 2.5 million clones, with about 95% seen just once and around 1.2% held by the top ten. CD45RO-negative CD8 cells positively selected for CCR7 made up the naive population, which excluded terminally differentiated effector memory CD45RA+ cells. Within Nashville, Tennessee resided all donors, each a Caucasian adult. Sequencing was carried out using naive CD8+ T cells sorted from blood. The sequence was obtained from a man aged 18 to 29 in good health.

The DNA for the CDR3 is TGTGCCAGCAGTGCCGGGACAGGGTCACCCCTCCACTTT. Residues: CASSAGTGSPLHF. This chain links TRBV2 with TRBJ1-6; the match to TRBD1 covers 9 bases. V lost 4 bases to trimming and J lost 10 bases; unmatched junction nucleotides: 2. This CDR3 has 13 residues. Germline values: CDR1 SNHLY, CDR2 FYNNEI.